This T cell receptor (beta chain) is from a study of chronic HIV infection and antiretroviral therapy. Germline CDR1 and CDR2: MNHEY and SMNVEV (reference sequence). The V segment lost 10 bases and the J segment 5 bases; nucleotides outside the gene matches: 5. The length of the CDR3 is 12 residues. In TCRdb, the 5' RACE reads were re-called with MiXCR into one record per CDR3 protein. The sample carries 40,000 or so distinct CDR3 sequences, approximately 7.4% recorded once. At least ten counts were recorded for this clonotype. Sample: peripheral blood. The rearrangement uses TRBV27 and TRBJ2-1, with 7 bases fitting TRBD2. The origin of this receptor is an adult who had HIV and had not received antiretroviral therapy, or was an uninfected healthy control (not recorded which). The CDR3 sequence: CATSREDNEQFF. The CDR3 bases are TGTGCCACCAGCCGGGAGGACAATGAGCAGTTCTTC.